These 24 T cell receptor beta chains originate from one sample sequenced in a study of blood T cell repertoires in COVID-19. Profiled with immunoSEQ multiplex PCR; TCRdb holds only in-frame clones, not every one. The data show roughly 190,000 clones, around 81% seen once. Sequencing input: peripheral blood. The receptors were gathered from a human donor with acute or convalescent COVID-19. The donor label of this sample is uncertain.

In the case of this clone: Relative to the germline gene, one junction end is altered; a read error may explain this. The rearrangement uses TRBV6-6 and TRBJ2-3; 10 positions agree with TRBD1. CDR3 length equals 12 residues. The germline CDR1 and CDR2 sequences are MNHNY and SVGAGI (reference sequence). CDR3 DNA: TGTGCCAGCAGCTCGGGACAGGGGATAGTGAATTTT. Protein sequence: CASSSGQGIVNF.

The chain combines TRBV19 with TRBJ2-2; 8 nucleotides match TRBD2. This CDR3 is built from 15 residues. Germline CDR1 LNHDA, CDR2 SQIVND (reference sequence). V dropped 5 bases and J dropped 6; count of bases not matched to a gene: 8. The CDR3 nucleotides read TGTGCCAGTAGTTTGACTAGCGATTTTCCCGGGGAGCTGTTTTTT. Encoded protein: CASSLTSDFPGELFF.

The chain has TRBV7-9 and TRBJ2-2; D might be TRBD1 (6 bases). Germline CDR1 is SEHNR and CDR2 is FQNEAQ (reference sequence). V was trimmed by 1 base and J by 1 base, leaving 7 bases between them. CDR3 length: 15 residues. The CDR3 bases are TGTGCCAGCAGCTTAGGACAGGAGAACACCGGGGAGCTGTTTTTT. Protein: CASSLGQENTGELFF.

The chain recombines TRBV28 with TRBJ2-7; 10 nucleotides line up with TRBD1. CDR3 length: 12 amino acids. V trimming: 9 bases; J trimming: 5 bases; junction bases outside the gene matches: 4. Per germline, CDR1 MDHEN and CDR2 SYDVKM. The CDR3 is CASLTGGDEQYF. CDR3 DNA: TGTGCCAGTTTGACAGGGGGCGACGAGCAGTACTTC.

V is TRBV7-9 and J is TRBJ1-2, with unresolved D. Deletions cut 3 bases from V and 4 bases from J, with 9 bases between. The CDR3 totals 13 residues. The germline V gene encodes CDR1 SEHNR and CDR2 FQNEAQ (reference sequence). In DNA form, the CDR3 reads TGTGCCAGCAGCTTGGGAGCGGGCTATGGCTACACCTTC. Its protein is CASSLGAGYGYTF. Full variable domain (rest looked up from reference TRBV7-9 and TRBJ1-2): DTGVSQNPRHKITKRGQNVTFRCDPISEHNRLYWYRQTLGQGPEFLTYFQNEAQLEKSRLLSDRFSAERPKGSFSTLEIQRTEQGDSAMYLCASSLGAGYGYTFGSGTRLTVV.

This clone was seen a few times. An end of the junction does not agree with germline; a read error may underlie this. The chain employs TRBV19 and TRBJ2-7, with 7 nucleotides matching TRBD1. This CDR3 has 13 amino acids. Germline CDR1 and CDR2: LNHDA and SQIVND (reference sequence). Written as DNA, the CDR3 is TGTGCCAGTAGCCACTACCCCGACAGGGTTTTGCACTTC. It translates to CASSHYPDRVLHF.

The chain carries TRBV30 and TRBJ1-3; D is ambiguous. The CDR3 has 13 amino acids. Looked up from germline, CDR1 is GTSNPN and CDR2 is SVGIG (reference sequence). Deletions cut 5 bases from V and 1 base from J, with 9 bases between. For the CDR3, the DNA is TGTGCCTGGCAACTTTTATCTGGAAACACCATATATTTT. Translation: CAWQLLSGNTIYF. Together with reference TRBV30 and TRBJ1-3, the CDR3 gives the full variable domain: SQTIHQWPATLVQPVGSPLSLECTVEGTSNPNLYWYRQAAGRGLQLLFYSVGIGQISSEVPQNLSASRPQDRQFILSSKKLLLSDSGFYLCAWQLLSGNTIYFGEGSWLTVV.

The chain employs TRBV10-1 and TRBJ2-2; 8 bases agree with TRBD1. The V gene's germline CDR1 is WNHNN and CDR2 SYGVQD (reference sequence). This CDR3 is 14 amino acids long. V lost 7 bases to trimming and J lost 3 bases; unmatched junction nucleotides: 4. The CDR3 DNA sequence: TGCGCCAGCACCCAGGGGGCTGACACCGGGGAGCTGTTTTTT. This codes for CASTQGADTGELFF.

The rearrangement uses TRBV28 and TRBJ2-7, with 7 bases lining up with TRBD2. Germline V gene sequence: CDR1 MDHEN, CDR2 SYDVKM. The CDR3 covers 14 residues. J gave up 1 base and V 6 bases, and 6 bases lay outside the gene matches. The CDR3 region has the DNA TGTGCCAGCAGAAAGCGGGGCCCATCCTACGAGCAGTACTTC. This encodes CASRKRGPSYEQYF. The full variable domain, with the rest looked up from reference TRBV28 and TRBJ2-7, is DVKVTQSSRYLVKRTGEKVFLECVQDMDHENMFWYRQDPGLGLRLIYFSYDVKMKEKGDIPEGYSVSREKKERFSLILESASTNQTSMYLCASRKRGPSYEQYFGPGTRLTVT.

J is TRBJ1-1 and V is TRBV2; D unresolved. This CDR3 contains 14 residues. Germline V lookup: CDR1 SNHLY, CDR2 FYNNEI. V was trimmed by 4 bases and J by 2 bases, leaving 11 bases between them. The CDR3 reads CASSVFSHNTEAFF. CDR3 nucleotide sequence: TGTGCCAGCAGTGTCTTTTCACATAACACTGAAGCTTTCTTT. The full variable domain, in which reference TRBV2 and TRBJ1-1 provide the parts outside the CDR3, is EPEVTQTPSHQVTQMGQEVILRCVPISNHLYFYWYRQILGQKVEFLVSFYNNEISEKSEIFDDQFSVERPDGSNFTLKIRSTKLEDSAMYFCASSVFSHNTEAFFGQGTRLTVV.

The J gene is TRBJ1-2, the V gene TRBV11-2; TRBD1 aligns across 7 bases. The CDR3 totals 17 residues. V lost 0 bases, J lost 5 bases, and 12 bases stayed unmatched. Germline values: CDR1 SGHAT, CDR2 FQNNGV. The CDR3 DNA reads as TGTGCCAGCAGCTTAGAAGGGTTTGGGACAGTCCAATATGGCTACACCTTC. Translating gives CASSLEGFGTVQYGYTF.

The sample holds one count of this clone. The genes are TRBV5-1 and TRBJ1-2; D gene ambiguous. CDR1 SGHRS and CDR2 YFSETQ come from the germline V gene. The CDR3 has 13 amino acids. Deletions cut 0 bases from V and 7 bases from J, with 10 bases between. The DNA of the CDR3 is TGCGCCAGCAGCTTGGTGCCAGGAACTGGCTACACCTTC. The encoded protein is CASSLVPGTGYTF.

DNA of the CDR3: TGTGCCAGCAGCTTAGTCGGACAGGTCCAAGAGACCCAGTACTTC. Translated: CASSLVGQVQETQYF. The rearrangement links TRBV7-2 to TRBJ2-5; 7 nucleotides agree with TRBD1. The CDR3 extends over 15 amino acids. CDR1 is SGHTA and CDR2 is FQGNSA in the germline V gene. V shed 1 base, J shed 1 base, and the junction held 3 bases outside the gene matches.

This clone was counted a single time. The CDR3, as DNA: TGTGCCAGTAGTCCGGACAGGGGGCCTGACTATGGCTACACCTTC. This sequence encodes CASSPDRGPDYGYTF. This sequence joins TRBV19 and TRBJ1-2; 11 bases fit TRBD1. The germline V gene has CDR1 LNHDA and CDR2 SQIVND (reference sequence). V shed 5 bases, J shed 3 bases, and the junction held 5 bases outside the gene matches. The CDR3 sequence is 15 residues long. Looking up the rest from reference TRBV19 and TRBJ1-2 gives the full variable domain: DGGITQSPKYLFRKEGQNVTLSCEQNLNHDAMYWYRQDPGQGLRLIYYSQIVNDFQKGDIAEGYSVSREKKESFPLTVTSAQKNPTAFYLCASSPDRGPDYGYTFGSGTRLTVV.

The rearrangement links TRBV5-1 to TRBJ1-4, with D possibly TRBD1 on 5 matching bases. Germline V CDR1 and CDR2: SGHRS, YFSETQ. Trimming took off 0 bases at V and 10 bases at J, with 13 bases between the two ends. CDR3 length equals 14 residues. The CDR3 reads CASSLAPTDGKLFF. For the CDR3, the DNA is TGCGCCAGCAGCTTGGCTCCGACAGACGGAAAACTGTTTTTT.

The CDR3 region is CASSPNQETQYF. The CDR3 DNA follows: TGTGCCAGCTCACCCAACCAAGAGACCCAGTACTTC. This rearrangement joins TRBV18 to TRBJ2-5; D unresolved. This CDR3 is built from 12 residues. The V and J ends lost 3 bases and 0 bases respectively, with 2 bases between them. Germline V gene sequence: CDR1 KGHSH, CDR2 LQKENI.

This chain connects TRBV19 to TRBJ2-3; 10 bases are shared with TRBD2. J was trimmed by 0 bases and V by 6 bases; bases with no gene match: 3. The CDR3 runs to 15 residues. Germline-derived CDR1 and CDR2 are LNHDA and SQIVND (reference sequence). The DNA for the CDR3 is TGTGCCAGTAGAGAACTAGCGGGAAGCACAGATACGCAGTATTTT. Translated, it gives CASRELAGSTDTQYF.

This clone was picked up one time. This chain links TRBV7-3 with TRBJ1-5, with TRBD1 matching over 9 bases. The V segment lost 6 bases and the J segment 7 bases; nucleotides outside the gene matches: 7. The CDR3 has 14 amino acids. CDR1 SGHTA and CDR2 FQGTGA come from the germline V gene. The CDR3 reads CASSSTGGAQPQHF. The CDR3 bases are TGTGCCAGCAGTTCTACAGGGGGCGCCCAGCCCCAGCATTTT. Full variable domain (remainder filled in from reference TRBV7-3 and TRBJ1-5): GAGVSQTPSNKVTEKGKYVELRCDPISGHTALYWYRQSLGQGPEFLIYFQGTGAADDSGLPNDRFFAVRPEGSVSTLKIQRTERGDSAVYLCASSSTGGAQPQHFGDGTRLSIL.

The chain joins TRBV11-2 to TRBJ1-1, with D hard to call. Trimming left V 0 bases short and J 2 bases short, with 10 bases between. This CDR3 is 15 amino acids long. Germline values: CDR1 SGHAT, CDR2 FQNNGV. CDR3: CASSLDARGNTEAFF. CDR3 DNA sequence: TGTGCCAGCAGCTTAGACGCGAGAGGAAACACTGAAGCTTTCTTT.

This chain connects TRBV30 to TRBJ2-1; no clear D. V was cut by 4 bases and J by 0 bases, with 7 bases left in between. The germline V gene encodes CDR1 GTSNPN and CDR2 SVGIG (reference sequence). The CDR3 contains 13 residues. The CDR3 DNA reads TGTGCCTGGAACCGGGTCTCCTACAATGAGCAGTTCTTC. Protein product: CAWNRVSYNEQFF.

The chain is built from TRBV19 and TRBJ2-1, with TRBD2 identical over 8 bases. The CDR3 contains 16 residues. The germline gives CDR1 LNHDA, CDR2 SQIVND (reference sequence). The J segment lost 8 bases and the V segment lost 7 bases, leaving 16 bases of the junction unmatched. Written as DNA, the CDR3 is TGTGCCAGTACCTCGCACGGGACTAGTGGGGTCGATGAGCAGTTCTTC. It specifies CASTSHGTSGVDEQFF.

The rearrangement joins TRBV13 to TRBJ2-3, with TRBD2 matching 15 bases. Germline trimming cut 4 bases from V and 0 bases from J; bases unmatched to any gene: 5. This CDR3 spans 18 amino acids. Germline V CDR1 and CDR2: PRHDT, FYEKMQ (reference sequence). CDR3 loop: CASSWTSGGAPSTDTQYF. For the CDR3, the DNA is TGTGCCAGCAGCTGGACTAGCGGGGGGGCCCCTAGCACAGATACGCAGTATTTT.

The rearrangement uses TRBV7-9 and TRBJ1-2; D gene ambiguous. V gave up 5 bases and J gave up 8 bases, with 21 bases separating them. Looked up from germline, CDR1 is SEHNR and CDR2 is FQNEAQ (reference sequence). The CDR3 loop spans 15 amino acids. The CDR3 here is CASSRLEISSGGYTF. For the CDR3, the DNA is TGTGCCAGCAGCCGATTGGAGATCAGCTCGGGAGGCTACACCTTC. Supplemented by reference TRBV7-9 and TRBJ1-2, the full variable domain reads DTGVSQNPRHKITKRGQNVTFRCDPISEHNRLYWYRQTLGQGPEFLTYFQNEAQLEKSRLLSDRFSAERPKGSFSTLEIQRTEQGDSAMYLCASSRLEISSGGYTFGSGTRLTVV.

This chain joins TRBV3-1 (or the pseudogene TRBV3-2) and TRBJ1-2; 8 nucleotides match TRBD1. Germline loops: CDR1 LGHDT, CDR2 YNNKEL (reference sequence). Trimming cost V 1 base and J 7 bases; bases outside gene matches: 11. This CDR3 spans 16 amino acids. Written as DNA, the CDR3 is TGTGCCAGCAGCCAAGCTGGACAGGGAGGATCTGGTGGCTACACCTTC. This sequence encodes CASSQAGQGGSGGYTF.